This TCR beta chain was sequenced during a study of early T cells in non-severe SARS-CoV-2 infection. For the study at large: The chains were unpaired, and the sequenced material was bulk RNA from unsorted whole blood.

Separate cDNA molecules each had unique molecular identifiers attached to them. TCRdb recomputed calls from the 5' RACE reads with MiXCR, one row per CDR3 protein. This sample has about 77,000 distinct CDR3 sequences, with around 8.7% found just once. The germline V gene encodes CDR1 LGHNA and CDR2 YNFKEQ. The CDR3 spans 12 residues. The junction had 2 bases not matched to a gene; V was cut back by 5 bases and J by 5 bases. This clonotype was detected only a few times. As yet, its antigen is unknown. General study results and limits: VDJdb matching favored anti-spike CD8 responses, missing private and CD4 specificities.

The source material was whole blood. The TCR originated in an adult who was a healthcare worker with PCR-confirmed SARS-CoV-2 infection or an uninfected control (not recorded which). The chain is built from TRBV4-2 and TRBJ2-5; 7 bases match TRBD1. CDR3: CASSADRETQYF. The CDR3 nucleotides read TGTGCCAGCAGCGCGGACAGGGAGACCCAGTACTTC.